This T cell receptor (beta chain) was captured in a study of CD4 T cells in relation to SARS-CoV-2 and coronaviruses. To note about this clone: Its antigen is unidentified.

Survey-level TCR-beta sequencing used DNA from CEF-cultured naive and memory CD4+ T cells. Clones were read by immunoSEQ multiplex PCR, and TCRdb kept only the in-frame ones, dropping some. The repertoire holds about 36,000 clones, with 77% as singletons. The CDR3 spans 12 residues. Trimming took 8 bases from V and 11 from J, leaving 16 bases between them. Germline lookup yields CDR1 MNHNY and CDR2 SVGAGI (reference sequence). Naive or memory CD4+ cells were cultured 1:1 with T cell-depleted PBMCs plus CEF. What was sequenced was memory CD4+ T cells from PBMCs, cultured in vitro. The receptor was derived from an adult with COVID-19. The gene calls are TRBV6-6 and TRBJ2-4; D is perhaps TRBD1 (6 bases). The CDR3 nucleotides read TGTGCCAGCTTGTCGACAGGTTCCGTTCAGTACTTC. Protein: CASLSTGSVQYF.